This TCR beta chain is from a study of memory CD4+ T cells and cytomegalovirus serostatus. Study-level information: This sample comes from healthy Belgian adults, about nine CMV seropositive, approximately 23 seronegative. Study observations and caveats: Each of fewer than 80 CMV-associated TCRbeta sequences occurred in one to five individuals. CMV serostatus prediction reached median AUC approximately 0.95, or 0.91 with US-trained model.

About this clone: Antigen unknown.

Generated by immunoSEQ multiplex PCR, the TCRdb table keeps only in-frame clones and is missing some. The table has about 59,000 clones, roughly 81% seen once. The sort gate was single viable CD3+CD4+CD8-CD45RO+ cells for memory CD4+ T cells. The V gene's germline CDR1 is SGHTA and CDR2 FQGTGA. The CDR3 loop spans 14 amino acids. Losses at the gene ends were 5 bases for V and 9 bases for J; bases not matched to a gene: 7. This receptor was obtained from an adult in good health and CMV-seronegative. Sample: memory CD4+ T cells from blood. V usage is TRBV7-3 and J usage is TRBJ2-1; 10 nucleotides match TRBD2. The CDR3 DNA is TGTGCCAGCAGCGCTACTAGCGGGATGGGTGAGCAGTTCTTC. Translated, it gives CASSATSGMGEQFF.